This is a list of T cell receptor beta chains from one sample in a study of blood T cell repertoires in COVID-19. TCRdb's copy holds only in-frame clones and misses some; the assay was immunoSEQ multiplex PCR. This sample has roughly 72,000 clones, with 88% found just once. The sample consisted of peripheral blood. These receptors came from a human donor in a cohort sampled during active COVID-19. Each CDR3 is given with its conserved first and last residue. A D gene is named only where the DNA matches it firmly. For some rows the clone size is stated as once, few or many, or as a class when expanded; others skip it.

clone_size: .
v_call: TRBV12-5
d_call: TRBD1
j_call: TRBJ2-6
cdr3_aa: CASGRDRGPPSGANVLTF
cdr3_nt: TGTGCTAGTGGTCGGGACAGGGGACCTCCATCTGGGGCCAACGTCCTGACTTTC

clone_size: .
v_call: TRBV6-5
d_call: .
j_call: TRBJ1-1
cdr3_aa: CASSYSGGAVEAFF
cdr3_nt: TGTGCCAGCAGTTACTCCGGTGGGGCCGTTGAAGCTTTCTTT

clone_size: .
v_call: TRBV12-3/TRBV12-4
d_call: .
j_call: TRBJ1-3
cdr3_aa: CASSFVDSAIYF
cdr3_nt: TGTGCCAGCAGTTTTGTGGACTCCGCCATATATTTT

clone_size: .
v_call: TRBV4-1
d_call: .
j_call: TRBJ1-1
cdr3_aa: CASSQDGRQRRGEAFF
cdr3_nt: TGCGCCAGCAGCCAAGATGGGAGGCAGCGCCGAGGCGAAGCTTTCTTT

clone_size: .
v_call: TRBV2
d_call: TRBD1
j_call: TRBJ1-5
cdr3_aa: CASWSGGQPQHF
cdr3_nt: TGTGCCAGCTGGTCAGGGGGGCAGCCCCAGCATTTT

clone_size: .
v_call: TRBV19
d_call: .
j_call: TRBJ1-2
cdr3_aa: CASSFRQGGYTF
cdr3_nt: TGTGCCAGTAGTTTCCGGCAGGGGGGCTACACCTTC

clone_size: .
v_call: TRBV4-1
d_call: TRBD2
j_call: TRBJ2-5
cdr3_aa: CASSLTGLAAQETQYF
cdr3_nt: TGCGCCAGCAGCCTGACGGGACTAGCGGCTCAAGAGACCCAGTACTTC

clone_size: .
v_call: TRBV3-1/TRBV3-2
d_call: TRBD1
j_call: TRBJ1-1
cdr3_aa: CASSQGFQGQGVGAFF
cdr3_nt: TGTGCCAGCAGCCAAGGTTTCCAGGGACAGGGGGTTGGAGCTTTCTTT

clone_size: few
v_call: TRBV3-1/TRBV3-2
d_call: TRBD2
j_call: TRBJ2-6
cdr3_aa: CASSQDPLADLSGANVLTF
cdr3_nt: TGTGCCAGCAGCCAAGATCCCCTAGCGGACCTCTCTGGGGCCAACGTCCTGACTTTC

clone_size: .
v_call: TRBV29-1
d_call: .
j_call: TRBJ2-1
cdr3_aa: CSVDSSNGQWEQFF
cdr3_nt: TGCAGCGTTGACTCTAGTAATGGCCAATGGGAGCAGTTCTTC

clone_size: .
v_call: TRBV2
d_call: TRBD1
j_call: TRBJ1-5
cdr3_aa: CASKELGDSLNNQPQHF
cdr3_nt: TGTGCCAGCAAAGAATTGGGGGACAGTCTCAACAATCAGCCCCAGCATTTT

clone_size: .
v_call: TRBV9
d_call: TRBD2
j_call: TRBJ2-3
cdr3_aa: CASSETSGRADTQYF
cdr3_nt: TGTGCCAGCAGCGAGACTAGCGGGAGGGCTGATACGCAGTATTTT

clone_size: few
v_call: TRBV15
d_call: .
j_call: TRBJ1-2
cdr3_aa: CATSRVDRTDYGYTF
cdr3_nt: TGTGCCACCAGCAGAGTGGACAGAACAGACTATGGCTACACCTTC

clone_size: .
v_call: TRBV16
d_call: .
j_call: TRBJ1-2
cdr3_aa: CASSRGGDYGYTF
cdr3_nt: TGTGCCAGCAGCCGAGGGGGTGACTATGGCTACACCTTC

clone_size: .
v_call: TRBV10-2
d_call: TRBD2
j_call: TRBJ2-1
cdr3_aa: CASRPSGGDNEQFF
cdr3_nt: TGCGCCAGCAGGCCTAGCGGGGGGGACAATGAGCAGTTCTTC

clone_size: .
v_call: TRBV19
d_call: .
j_call: TRBJ1-3
cdr3_aa: CASSITRGGGNTIYF
cdr3_nt: TGTGCCAGTAGTATCACGCGAGGCGGCGGAAACACCATATATTTT

clone_size: .
v_call: TRBV28
d_call: .
j_call: TRBJ1-3
cdr3_aa: CASSQERQGNTIYF
cdr3_nt: TGTGCCAGCTCCCAGGAAAGACAGGGAAACACCATATATTTT

clone_size: .
v_call: TRBV12-3/TRBV12-4
d_call: TRBD1
j_call: TRBJ1-2
cdr3_aa: CASRQDRSYGYTF
cdr3_nt: TGTGCCAGCAGGCAGGACAGGAGCTATGGCTACACCTTC

clone_size: .
v_call: TRBV4-3
d_call: TRBD1
j_call: TRBJ1-4
cdr3_aa: CASSPVGTGFNEKLFF
cdr3_nt: TGCGCCAGCAGCCCCGTAGGGACAGGTTTTAATGAAAAACTGTTTTTT

clone_size: .
v_call: TRBV4-1
d_call: TRBD2
j_call: TRBJ2-1
cdr3_aa: CATSGSSYNEQFF
cdr3_nt: TGCGCCACCAGCGGGAGCTCCTACAATGAGCAGTTCTTC

clone_size: .
v_call: TRBV6-2/TRBV6-3
d_call: TRBD1
j_call: TRBJ2-3
cdr3_aa: CASSRGQGVTDTQYF
cdr3_nt: TGTGCCAGCAGTAGGGGACAGGGAGTCACAGATACGCAGTATTTT

clone_size: .
v_call: TRBV29-1
d_call: TRBD1
j_call: TRBJ2-7
cdr3_aa: CSVEEGTGVSYEQYF
cdr3_nt: TGCAGCGTTGAAGAGGGGACAGGGGTATCCTACGAGCAGTACTTC

clone_size: .
v_call: TRBV28
d_call: .
j_call: TRBJ1-1
cdr3_aa: CASSLIVSEAFF
cdr3_nt: TGTGCCAGCAGTTTAATAGTATCTGAAGCTTTCTTT

clone_size: .
v_call: TRBV24-1
d_call: TRBD2
j_call: TRBJ2-3
cdr3_aa: CATSDKRGVTDTQYF
cdr3_nt: TGTGCCACCAGTGATAAGCGGGGGGTAACAGATACGCAGTATTTT

clone_size: once
v_call: TRBV6-6
d_call: TRBD1
j_call: TRBJ2-3
cdr3_aa: CASSSRTGPSTDTQYF
cdr3_nt: TGTGCCAGCAGTTCCAGGACAGGCCCTAGCACAGATACGCAGTATTTT

clone_size: .
v_call: TRBV27
d_call: TRBD1
j_call: TRBJ2-7
cdr3_aa: CASRIGTGPYEQYF
cdr3_nt: TGTGCCAGCAGAATCGGGACAGGGCCCTACGAGCAGTACTTC

clone_size: .
v_call: TRBV27
d_call: .
j_call: TRBJ1-1
cdr3_aa: CASSFSRIFTEAFF
cdr3_nt: TGTGCCAGCAGTTTTTCCAGGATTTTCACTGAAGCTTTCTTT

clone_size: .
v_call: TRBV6-6
d_call: TRBD1
j_call: TRBJ1-6
cdr3_aa: CASGWGQGSGSSPLHF
cdr3_nt: TGTGCCAGCGGGTGGGGACAGGGGTCCGGTAGTTCACCCCTCCACTTT

clone_size: .
v_call: TRBV11-2
d_call: .
j_call: TRBJ1-2
cdr3_aa: CASSSTSRSGTF
cdr3_nt: TGTGCCAGCAGCTCCACATCGAGGAGTGGAACCTTC

clone_size: .
v_call: TRBV27
d_call: .
j_call: TRBJ2-2
cdr3_aa: CASSLMGRHTGELFF
cdr3_nt: TGTGCCAGCAGCCTCATGGGCAGACACACCGGGGAGCTGTTTTTT

clone_size: few
v_call: TRBV18
d_call: TRBD1
j_call: TRBJ2-2
cdr3_aa: CASSPGQGLVELFF
cdr3_nt: TGTGCCAGCTCACCGGGACAGGGGTTGGTTGAGCTGTTTTTT

clone_size: .
v_call: TRBV28
d_call: TRBD2
j_call: TRBJ2-7
cdr3_aa: CASSFGLAGQQYF
cdr3_nt: TGTGCCAGCAGTTTTGGGTTAGCGGGACAGCAGTACTTC

clone_size: once
v_call: TRBV19
d_call: TRBD1
j_call: TRBJ1-1
cdr3_aa: CASSPDRVEAFF
cdr3_nt: TGTGCCAGTAGTCCAGACAGGGTTGAAGCTTTCTTT

clone_size: .
v_call: TRBV25-1
d_call: TRBD2
j_call: TRBJ2-7
cdr3_aa: CASSDSLGVRGTYEQYF
cdr3_nt: TGTGCCAGCAGTGATAGTTTGGGAGTGCGGGGGACCTACGAGCAGTACTTC

clone_size: .
v_call: TRBV2
d_call: .
j_call: TRBJ1-5
cdr3_aa: CASSEDTAHSNQPQHF
cdr3_nt: TGTGCCAGCAGTGAAGATACAGCCCATAGCAATCAGCCCCAGCATTTT

clone_size: .
v_call: TRBV12-3/TRBV12-4
d_call: .
j_call: TRBJ2-3
cdr3_aa: CASKFPPEDTQYF
cdr3_nt: TGTGCCAGTAAGTTCCCTCCGGAGGATACGCAGTATTTT

clone_size: .
v_call: TRBV18
d_call: TRBD2
j_call: TRBJ2-3
cdr3_aa: CASSPPNRREGRRTDTQYF
cdr3_nt: TGTGCCAGCTCACCACCGAACCGTCGGGAGGGACGACGCACAGATACGCAGTATTTT

clone_size: .
v_call: TRBV4-1
d_call: .
j_call: TRBJ2-1
cdr3_aa: CASSQKDPSLAETYNEQFF
cdr3_nt: TGCGCCAGCAGCCAAAAAGATCCGTCATTAGCGGAGACTTACAATGAGCAGTTCTTC

clone_size: .
v_call: TRBV18
d_call: .
j_call: TRBJ2-2
cdr3_aa: CASSPRQTANTGELFF
cdr3_nt: TGTGCCAGCTCACCACGTCAGACTGCCAACACCGGGGAGCTGTTTTTT

clone_size: .
v_call: TRBV24-1
d_call: TRBD1
j_call: TRBJ2-3
cdr3_aa: CATSERQGARTDTQYF
cdr3_nt: TGTGCCACCAGTGAGAGACAGGGGGCGCGGACAGATACGCAGTATTTT

clone_size: .
v_call: TRBV6-6
d_call: TRBD1
j_call: TRBJ2-5
cdr3_aa: CASRPGTVVGTQYF
cdr3_nt: TGTGCCAGCAGACCCGGGACAGTGGTCGGGACCCAGTACTTC

clone_size: once
v_call: TRBV5-4
d_call: TRBD2
j_call: TRBJ2-2
cdr3_aa: CASSSPRPASGSTGELFF
cdr3_nt: TGTGCCAGCAGCTCGCCCCGCCCAGCTAGCGGGAGTACCGGGGAGCTGTTTTTT

clone_size: .
v_call: TRBV7-9
d_call: TRBD1
j_call: TRBJ1-1
cdr3_aa: CASSSPQGARTEAFF
cdr3_nt: TGTGCCAGCAGCTCACCTCAGGGGGCGCGAACTGAAGCTTTCTTT

clone_size: .
v_call: TRBV5-1
d_call: .
j_call: TRBJ2-1
cdr3_aa: CASSAPGQNYNEQFF
cdr3_nt: TGCGCCAGCAGCGCTCCGGGACAAAATTACAATGAGCAGTTCTTC